A selection of T cell receptor beta chains follows, all from one sample in a study of T cells in Graves' hyperthyroidism and ophthalmopathy. One entry per CDR3 protein results from TCRdb running MiXCR on the multiplex PCR reads. This repertoire shows 140,000 or so distinct CDR3 sequences, around 21% found once; its top ten account for roughly 73%. Sequenced: blood. These receptors originate from a woman in her forties or fifties with Graves' hyperthyroidism that later progressed to Graves' ophthalmopathy. Each CDR3 is given with its conserved first and last residue. The order of the fields is V gene, clone size, CDR3 length, J gene, D gene, CDR3 DNA, CDR3 protein. A D gene is named only where the DNA matches it firmly. Clone size is not always given. Where it is, it says once, few, many or a class for expanded clones.

v_call: TRBV3-1; clone_size: many; cdr3_length: 20; j_call: TRBJ2-2; d_call: TRBD2; cdr3_nt: TGTGCCAGCAGCTTCGGGACTAGCGGGAGAAATACCCACCGCACCGGGGAGCTGTTTTTT; cdr3_aa: CASSFGTSGRNTHRTGELFF
v_call: TRBV7-3; clone_size: few; cdr3_length: 15; j_call: TRBJ2-1; d_call: NA; cdr3_nt: TGTGCCAGCAGCCCCTCCGCCGACTTATACAATGAGCAGTTCTTC; cdr3_aa: CASSPSADLYNEQFF
v_call: TRBV5-1; clone_size: NA; cdr3_length: 14; j_call: TRBJ1-1; d_call: TRBD1; cdr3_nt: TGCGCCAGCAGCTTGGAAACAGGGGGCCCTGAAGCTTTCTTT; cdr3_aa: CASSLETGGPEAFF
v_call: TRBV28; clone_size: many; cdr3_length: 15; j_call: TRBJ2-7; d_call: NA; cdr3_nt: TGTGCCAGCAGCCCGGGACTGGAGTACGACTACGAGCAGTACTTC; cdr3_aa: CASSPGLEYDYEQYF
v_call: TRBV28; clone_size: many; cdr3_length: 17; j_call: TRBJ2-7; d_call: TRBD2; cdr3_nt: TGTGCCAGCAGTTTTGGGCCCGGGGACTATAAAGCCTACGAGCAGTACTTC; cdr3_aa: CASSFGPGDYKAYEQYF
v_call: TRBV30; clone_size: NA; cdr3_length: 12; j_call: TRBJ1-1; d_call: NA; cdr3_nt: TGTGCCTGGAGCGCCAGTGGAACTGAAGCTTTCTTT; cdr3_aa: CAWSASGTEAFF
v_call: TRBV29-1; clone_size: NA; cdr3_length: 13; j_call: TRBJ1-2; d_call: NA; cdr3_nt: TGCAGCGCCCGAGGATCAGGGTACTATGGCTACACCTTC; cdr3_aa: CSARGSGYYGYTF
v_call: TRBV7-2; clone_size: few; cdr3_length: 14; j_call: TRBJ1-2; d_call: NA; cdr3_nt: TGTGCCAGCAGCCGCGACTTTGGGGACTTGGGCTACACCTTC; cdr3_aa: CASSRDFGDLGYTF
v_call: TRBV5-1; clone_size: many; cdr3_length: 13; j_call: TRBJ2-7; d_call: TRBD1; cdr3_nt: TGCGCCAGCAGCTTGGGGTACAGGGGGCAGCAGTACTTC; cdr3_aa: CASSLGYRGQQYF
v_call: TRBV6-1; clone_size: NA; cdr3_length: 16; j_call: TRBJ1-6; d_call: NA; cdr3_nt: TGTGCCAGCAGTGAAACGGTAGGGGCCGTGAATTCACCCCTCCACTTT; cdr3_aa: CASSETVGAVNSPLHF
v_call: TRBV5-1; clone_size: few; cdr3_length: 15; j_call: TRBJ2-5; d_call: TRBD2; cdr3_nt: TGCGCCAGCAGCTCTGCGACTAGCGGGAGTGAGACCCAGTACTTC; cdr3_aa: CASSSATSGSETQYF
v_call: TRBV29-1; clone_size: NA; cdr3_length: 13; j_call: TRBJ1-1; d_call: TRBD1; cdr3_nt: TGCAGCGCTAAGGGACAGGGCAAGACTGAAGCTTTCTTT; cdr3_aa: CSAKGQGKTEAFF
v_call: TRBV3-1; clone_size: NA; cdr3_length: 18; j_call: TRBJ2-1; d_call: TRBD2; cdr3_nt: TGTGCCAGCAGCCAAGATTTTCGGCTAGCGGGAGTTTACAATGAGCAGTTCTTC; cdr3_aa: CASSQDFRLAGVYNEQFF
v_call: TRBV3-1; clone_size: NA; cdr3_length: 16; j_call: TRBJ2-7; d_call: TRBD1; cdr3_nt: TGTGCCAGCAGCCACCCCGACAGGGGCGTTTACTACGAGCAGTACTTC; cdr3_aa: CASSHPDRGVYYEQYF
v_call: TRBV2; clone_size: many; cdr3_length: 14; j_call: TRBJ2-3; d_call: NA; cdr3_nt: TGTGCCAGCAGTGACAGCACTAGCACAGATACGCAGTATTTT; cdr3_aa: CASSDSTSTDTQYF
v_call: TRBV7-8; clone_size: many; cdr3_length: 14; j_call: TRBJ2-7; d_call: NA; cdr3_nt: TGTGCCAGCAGCTTAGTCGACACAACCTACGAGCAGTACTTC; cdr3_aa: CASSLVDTTYEQYF
v_call: TRBV3-1; clone_size: many; cdr3_length: 14; j_call: TRBJ2-4; d_call: NA; cdr3_nt: TGTGCCAGCAGCCCAAGGGATGCCAAAAACATTCAGTACTTC; cdr3_aa: CASSPRDAKNIQYF
v_call: TRBV7-9; clone_size: few; cdr3_length: 16; j_call: TRBJ2-1; d_call: TRBD2; cdr3_nt: TGTGCCAGCAGCTTAAGGGGACTAGTGGGGGGCAATGAGCAGTTCTTC; cdr3_aa: CASSLRGLVGGNEQFF
v_call: TRBV18; clone_size: NA; cdr3_length: 12; j_call: TRBJ1-5; d_call: NA; cdr3_nt: TGTGCCAGCTCAACCGGGGATCAGCCCCAGCATTTT; cdr3_aa: CASSTGDQPQHF
v_call: TRBV6-1; clone_size: few; cdr3_length: 15; j_call: TRBJ2-1; d_call: TRBD2; cdr3_nt: TGTGCCAGCAGTGAAGAGGCGGGGGGCTACAATGAGCAGTTCTTC; cdr3_aa: CASSEEAGGYNEQFF
v_call: TRBV20-1; clone_size: few; cdr3_length: 13; j_call: TRBJ2-3; d_call: NA; cdr3_nt: TGCAGTGCTAGAGGAGGATATTCAGATACGCAGTATTTT; cdr3_aa: CSARGGYSDTQYF
v_call: TRBV9; clone_size: NA; cdr3_length: 13; j_call: TRBJ2-5; d_call: NA; cdr3_nt: TGTGCCAGCAGCGTAGCTGAGGGCGGGACCCAGTACTTC; cdr3_aa: CASSVAEGGTQYF
v_call: TRBV5-5; clone_size: NA; cdr3_length: 16; j_call: TRBJ2-1; d_call: NA; cdr3_nt: TGTGCCAGCAGCTTGGGCAGGAATACGAGGGTCGATGAGCAGTTCTTC; cdr3_aa: CASSLGRNTRVDEQFF
v_call: TRBV5-1; clone_size: many; cdr3_length: 14; j_call: TRBJ1-1; d_call: NA; cdr3_nt: TGCGCCAGCACCCCCGCAGGGGTCGGCACTGAAGCTTTCTTT; cdr3_aa: CASTPAGVGTEAFF
v_call: TRBV11-2; clone_size: NA; cdr3_length: 11; j_call: TRBJ2-5; d_call: NA; cdr3_nt: TGTGCCAGCAGCTCTGGGGACCTCCAGTACTTC; cdr3_aa: CASSSGDLQYF
v_call: TRBV28; clone_size: many; cdr3_length: 15; j_call: TRBJ2-7; d_call: TRBD2; cdr3_nt: TGTGCCAGCATAGGGAGCGGGAGGGCCCTCTACGAGCAGTACTTC; cdr3_aa: CASIGSGRALYEQYF
v_call: TRBV7-8; clone_size: many; cdr3_length: 16; j_call: TRBJ2-1; d_call: TRBD2; cdr3_nt: TGTGCCAGCAGCTTACGGGATAGCGGGAACTACAATGAGCAGTTCTTC; cdr3_aa: CASSLRDSGNYNEQFF
v_call: TRBV12-3/TRBV12-4; clone_size: many; cdr3_length: 14; j_call: TRBJ2-5; d_call: NA; cdr3_nt: TGTGCCAGCAGTTTTCCGGCCATGCAAGAGACCCAGTACTTC; cdr3_aa: CASSFPAMQETQYF
v_call: TRBV15; clone_size: few; cdr3_length: 12; j_call: TRBJ2-7; d_call: NA; cdr3_nt: TGTGCCACCAGCAGGTCAGGCTACGAGCAGTACTTC; cdr3_aa: CATSRSGYEQYF
v_call: TRBV20-1; clone_size: many; cdr3_length: 12; j_call: TRBJ1-5; d_call: NA; cdr3_nt: TGCAGTGCTAGACAGTTCGGTCAGCCCCAGCATTTT; cdr3_aa: CSARQFGQPQHF
v_call: TRBV20-1; clone_size: NA; cdr3_length: 14; j_call: TRBJ1-6; d_call: NA; cdr3_nt: TGCAGTGCTAGATTTTCGGGGTCCAATTCACCCCTCCACTTT; cdr3_aa: CSARFSGSNSPLHF
v_call: TRBV6-1; clone_size: NA; cdr3_length: 15; j_call: TRBJ2-7; d_call: NA; cdr3_nt: TGTGCCAGCAGGAACATAGCGAGAAGCTCCTACGAGCAGTACTTC; cdr3_aa: CASRNIARSSYEQYF
v_call: TRBV7-2; clone_size: NA; cdr3_length: 14; j_call: TRBJ2-1; d_call: TRBD1; cdr3_nt: TGTGCCAGCAGCCAGAAAGACAGGGTCGGGGAGCAGTTCTTC; cdr3_aa: CASSQKDRVGEQFF
v_call: TRBV7-3; clone_size: NA; cdr3_length: 14; j_call: TRBJ1-2; d_call: NA; cdr3_nt: TGTGCCAGCAGCTTAATGGGGGGGATTGAAGGCTACACCTTC; cdr3_aa: CASSLMGGIEGYTF
v_call: TRBV20-1; clone_size: NA; cdr3_length: 16; j_call: TRBJ2-5; d_call: TRBD2; cdr3_nt: TGCAGTGCACAGAAGGGACTAGCGGGAGATCAAGAGACCCAGTACTTC; cdr3_aa: CSAQKGLAGDQETQYF
v_call: TRBV20-1; clone_size: NA; cdr3_length: 12; j_call: TRBJ2-1; d_call: NA; cdr3_nt: TGCAGTGCTAGAGGGGGTGGGAATGAGCAGTTCTTC; cdr3_aa: CSARGGGNEQFF
v_call: TRBV27; clone_size: NA; cdr3_length: 15; j_call: TRBJ1-1; d_call: TRBD1; cdr3_nt: TGTGCCAGCAGTTTGGAGGGGGCGAGGGGTACTGAAGCTTTCTTT; cdr3_aa: CASSLEGARGTEAFF
v_call: TRBV28; clone_size: NA; cdr3_length: 16; j_call: TRBJ1-5; d_call: TRBD1; cdr3_nt: TGTGCCAGCAGAGAAACCGGGACAGGGGGGGATCAGCCCCAGCATTTT; cdr3_aa: CASRETGTGGDQPQHF
v_call: TRBV5-1; clone_size: many; cdr3_length: 16; j_call: TRBJ2-1; d_call: TRBD2; cdr3_nt: TGCGCCAGCAGCTTGGGGTATAGCGGGACGGACAATGAGCAGTTCTTC; cdr3_aa: CASSLGYSGTDNEQFF
v_call: TRBV28; clone_size: NA; cdr3_length: 17; j_call: TRBJ1-5; d_call: TRBD1; cdr3_nt: TGTGCCAGCAGCCACCTCGGACAGGGGGGAAGTCGGCAGCCCCAGCATTTT; cdr3_aa: CASSHLGQGGSRQPQHF
v_call: TRBV9; clone_size: few; cdr3_length: 14; j_call: TRBJ2-1; d_call: TRBD2; cdr3_nt: TGTGCCAGCAGCGTTGGAGGGACTAGCAATGAGCAGTTCTTC; cdr3_aa: CASSVGGTSNEQFF
v_call: TRBV5-5; clone_size: many; cdr3_length: 16; j_call: TRBJ2-2; d_call: TRBD1; cdr3_nt: TGTGCCAGCAGCTTAGTGGTGACAGGGAGCACCGGGGAGCTGTTTTTT; cdr3_aa: CASSLVVTGSTGELFF
v_call: TRBV4-1; clone_size: NA; cdr3_length: 15; j_call: TRBJ2-7; d_call: TRBD1; cdr3_nt: TGCGCCAGCAGCCGGGCCGGGACAGGGTCCTACGAGCAGTACTTC; cdr3_aa: CASSRAGTGSYEQYF
v_call: TRBV28; clone_size: NA; cdr3_length: 16; j_call: TRBJ2-3; d_call: NA; cdr3_nt: TGTGCCAGTTGGGATGGGGCATCAGTTGGCACAGATACGCAGTATTTT; cdr3_aa: CASWDGASVGTDTQYF
v_call: TRBV7-3; clone_size: NA; cdr3_length: 19; j_call: TRBJ1-1; d_call: NA; cdr3_nt: TGTGCCAGCAGCTTAGAAGCGGGCGGTACAGGGCTTATGAACACTGAAGCTTTCTTT; cdr3_aa: CASSLEAGGTGLMNTEAFF
v_call: TRBV11-2; clone_size: many; cdr3_length: 12; j_call: TRBJ1-1; d_call: NA; cdr3_nt: TGTGCCAGCAGCTTTCGCGGCACTGAAGCTTTCTTT; cdr3_aa: CASSFRGTEAFF
v_call: TRBV2; clone_size: many; cdr3_length: 13; j_call: TRBJ2-7; d_call: NA; cdr3_nt: TGTGCCAGCAGACGGAGTCAAGTCTACGAGCAGTACTTC; cdr3_aa: CASRRSQVYEQYF
v_call: TRBV3-1; clone_size: many; cdr3_length: 14; j_call: TRBJ1-4; d_call: NA; cdr3_nt: TGTGCCAGCAGCCGGGGATCAACTAATGAAAAACTGTTTTTT; cdr3_aa: CASSRGSTNEKLFF
v_call: TRBV3-1; clone_size: NA; cdr3_length: 19; j_call: TRBJ2-3; d_call: TRBD2; cdr3_nt: TGTGCCAGCAGCCACACGACTCTTAGGGGAGCGGGGTCCACAGATACGCAGTATTTT; cdr3_aa: CASSHTTLRGAGSTDTQYF
v_call: TRBV19; clone_size: few; cdr3_length: 17; j_call: TRBJ1-3; d_call: NA; cdr3_nt: TGTGCCAGTACCCCGGAATTTAGGGCTCACTCTGGAAACACCATATATTTT; cdr3_aa: CASTPEFRAHSGNTIYF
v_call: TRBV20-1; clone_size: many; cdr3_length: 13; j_call: TRBJ2-3; d_call: TRBD2; cdr3_nt: TGCAGTGAACTAGCGGGAGATTTAGATACGCAGTATTTT; cdr3_aa: CSELAGDLDTQYF
v_call: TRBV3-1; clone_size: NA; cdr3_length: 17; j_call: TRBJ2-1; d_call: TRBD2; cdr3_nt: TGTGCCAGCAGCCCCTGGGCGGGAGGGGAGTACAAGCCTGAGCAGTTCTTC; cdr3_aa: CASSPWAGGEYKPEQFF
v_call: TRBV11-2; clone_size: many; cdr3_length: 15; j_call: TRBJ1-2; d_call: TRBD1; cdr3_nt: TGTGCCAGCAGCCCGGGGGGACAGGGGACCTATGGCTACACCTTC; cdr3_aa: CASSPGGQGTYGYTF
v_call: TRBV24-1; clone_size: few; cdr3_length: 18; j_call: TRBJ2-7; d_call: TRBD2; cdr3_nt: TGTGCCACCAGTGCGTCCTTTACACTAGCGGGTAGCTCCTACGAGCAGTACTTC; cdr3_aa: CATSASFTLAGSSYEQYF
v_call: TRBV29-1; clone_size: few; cdr3_length: 10; j_call: TRBJ2-1; d_call: NA; cdr3_nt: TGCAGCGCTTTCGAGGATGAGCAGTTCTTC; cdr3_aa: CSAFEDEQFF
v_call: TRBV11-2; clone_size: medium-sized; cdr3_length: 14; j_call: TRBJ2-5; d_call: TRBD2; cdr3_nt: TGTGCCAGCAGCTTCGGACTAGCGGAAGAGTCCCAGTACTTC; cdr3_aa: CASSFGLAEESQYF
v_call: TRBV7-9; clone_size: many; cdr3_length: 15; j_call: TRBJ1-1; d_call: NA; cdr3_nt: TGTGCCAGCAGCCCTAACCCGGGACAGAACACTGAAGCTTTCTTT; cdr3_aa: CASSPNPGQNTEAFF
v_call: TRBV20-1; clone_size: many; cdr3_length: 13; j_call: TRBJ1-2; d_call: TRBD1; cdr3_nt: TGCAGTGCTGGTAACCCAGGGGGCTATGGCTACACCTTC; cdr3_aa: CSAGNPGGYGYTF
v_call: TRBV6-5; clone_size: NA; cdr3_length: 12; j_call: TRBJ1-2; d_call: TRBD1; cdr3_nt: TGTGTCAGCAGCTATACAGGGGATGGCTACACCTTC; cdr3_aa: CVSSYTGDGYTF